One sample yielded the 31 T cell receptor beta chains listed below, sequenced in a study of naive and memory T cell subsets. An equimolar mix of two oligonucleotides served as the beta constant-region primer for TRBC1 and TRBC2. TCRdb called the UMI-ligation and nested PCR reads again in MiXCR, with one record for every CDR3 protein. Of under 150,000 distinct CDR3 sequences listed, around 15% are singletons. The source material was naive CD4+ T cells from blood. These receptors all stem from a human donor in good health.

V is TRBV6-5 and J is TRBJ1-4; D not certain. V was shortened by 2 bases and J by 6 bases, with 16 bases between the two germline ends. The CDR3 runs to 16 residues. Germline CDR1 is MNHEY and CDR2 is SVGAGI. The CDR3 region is CASSYRQPKVYEKLFF. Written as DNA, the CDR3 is TGTGCCAGCAGTTACCGGCAGCCAAAGGTTTATGAAAAACTGTTTTTT.

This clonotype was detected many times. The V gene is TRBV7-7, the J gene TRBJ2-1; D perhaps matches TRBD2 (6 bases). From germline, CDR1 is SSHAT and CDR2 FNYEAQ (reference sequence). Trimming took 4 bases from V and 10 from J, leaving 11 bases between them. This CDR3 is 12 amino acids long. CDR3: CASSWGGGEQFF. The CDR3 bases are TGTGCCAGCAGCTGGGGAGGAGGGGAGCAGTTCTTC.

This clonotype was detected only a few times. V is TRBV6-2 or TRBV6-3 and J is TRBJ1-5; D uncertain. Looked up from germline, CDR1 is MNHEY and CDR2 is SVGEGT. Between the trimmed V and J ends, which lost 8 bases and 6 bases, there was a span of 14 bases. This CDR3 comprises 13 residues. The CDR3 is CASGLRVSQPQHF. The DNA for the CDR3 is TGTGCCAGCGGCCTTAGGGTTAGTCAGCCCCAGCATTTT.

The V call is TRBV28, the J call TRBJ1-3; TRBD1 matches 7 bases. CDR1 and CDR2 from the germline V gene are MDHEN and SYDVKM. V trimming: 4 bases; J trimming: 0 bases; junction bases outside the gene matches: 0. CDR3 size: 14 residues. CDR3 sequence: CASSWDSSGNTIYF. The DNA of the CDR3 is TGTGCCAGCAGTTGGGACAGCTCTGGAAACACCATATATTTT.

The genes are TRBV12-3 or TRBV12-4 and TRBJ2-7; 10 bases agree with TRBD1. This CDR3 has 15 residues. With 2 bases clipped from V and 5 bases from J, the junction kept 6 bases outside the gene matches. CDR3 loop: CASSLFRDRGHEQYF. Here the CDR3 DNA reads TGTGCCAGCAGTTTATTTAGGGACAGGGGCCACGAGCAGTACTTC.

The DNA of the CDR3 is TGTGCCTGGAGTGTACTCCGGGGTAATAATGAAAAACTGTTTTTT. Protein sequence: CAWSVLRGNNEKLFF. This chain links TRBV30 with TRBJ1-4; D remains ambiguous. The CDR3 extends over 15 amino acids. CDR1 and CDR2 from the germline V gene are GTSNPN and SVGIG (reference sequence). Trimming cost V 0 bases and J 4 bases, with 12 bases left between them.

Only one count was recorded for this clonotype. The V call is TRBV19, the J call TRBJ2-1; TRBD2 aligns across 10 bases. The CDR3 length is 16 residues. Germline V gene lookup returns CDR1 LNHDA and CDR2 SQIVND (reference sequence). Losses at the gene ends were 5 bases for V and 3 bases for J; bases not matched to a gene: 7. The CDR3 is CASSWGASGSYNEQFF. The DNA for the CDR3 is TGTGCCAGTAGTTGGGGGGCTAGCGGGAGCTACAATGAGCAGTTCTTC.

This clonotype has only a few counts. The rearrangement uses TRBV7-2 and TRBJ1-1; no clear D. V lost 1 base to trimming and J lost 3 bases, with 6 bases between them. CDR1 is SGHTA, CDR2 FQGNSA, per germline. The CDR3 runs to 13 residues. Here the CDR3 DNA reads TGTGCCAGCAGCTTAGACAAGGACACTGAAGCTTTCTTT. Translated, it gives CASSLDKDTEAFF.

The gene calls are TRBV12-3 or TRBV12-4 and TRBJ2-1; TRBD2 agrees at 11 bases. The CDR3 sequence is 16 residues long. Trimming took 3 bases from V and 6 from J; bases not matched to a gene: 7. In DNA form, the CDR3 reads TGTGCCAGCAGTTTTAATGTACTAGCGGGAGTCAATGAGCAGTTCTTC. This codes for CASSFNVLAGVNEQFF.

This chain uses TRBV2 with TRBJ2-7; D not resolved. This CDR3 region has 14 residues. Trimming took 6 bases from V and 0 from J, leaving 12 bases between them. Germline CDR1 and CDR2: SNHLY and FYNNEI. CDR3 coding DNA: TGTGCCAGCAGCCTACCGTTAAGCTCCTACGAGCAGTACTTC. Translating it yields CASSLPLSSYEQYF.

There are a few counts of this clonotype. The CDR3: CAISPGQTTDTQYF. CDR3 in DNA: TGTGCCATCAGTCCGGGACAGACCACAGATACGCAGTATTTT. The chain joins TRBV10-3 to TRBJ2-3; 7 bases are shared with TRBD1. This CDR3 contains 14 residues. Germline V gene sequence: CDR1 ENHRY, CDR2 SYGVKD. J was trimmed by 2 bases and V by 5 bases; bases with no gene match: 4.

Here the CDR3 reads CASSSQGPLYEQYF. The CDR3 DNA follows: TGTGCCAGCAGCTCACAGGGCCCCCTCTACGAGCAGTACTTC. The gene calls are TRBV7-8 and TRBJ2-7; the D gene is possibly TRBD1 (6 bases). The germline gives CDR1 SGHVS, CDR2 FQNEAQ. The CDR3 covers 14 residues. V shed 4 bases and J shed 3 bases, with 13 bases lying between them. The variable domain in full, completed from reference TRBV7-8 and TRBJ2-7, reads GAGVSQSPRYKVAKRGQDVALRCDPISGHVSLFWYQQALGQGPEFLTYFQNEAQLDKSGLPSDRFFAERPEGSVSTLKIQRTQQEDSAVYLCASSSQGPLYEQYFGPGTRLTVT.

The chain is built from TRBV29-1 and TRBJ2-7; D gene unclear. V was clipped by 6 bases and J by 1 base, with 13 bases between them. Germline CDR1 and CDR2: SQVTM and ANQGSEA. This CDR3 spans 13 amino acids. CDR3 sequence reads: CSVWSSDSYEQYF. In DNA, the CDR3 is TGCAGCGTATGGTCTTCTGATTCCTACGAGCAGTACTTC.

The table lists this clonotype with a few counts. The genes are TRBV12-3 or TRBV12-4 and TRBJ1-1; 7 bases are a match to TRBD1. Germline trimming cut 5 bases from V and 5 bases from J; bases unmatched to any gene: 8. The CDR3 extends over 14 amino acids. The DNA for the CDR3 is TGTGCCAGCAGTCTGACAGGGTTTGAGACTGAAGCTTTCTTT. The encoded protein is CASSLTGFETEAFF.

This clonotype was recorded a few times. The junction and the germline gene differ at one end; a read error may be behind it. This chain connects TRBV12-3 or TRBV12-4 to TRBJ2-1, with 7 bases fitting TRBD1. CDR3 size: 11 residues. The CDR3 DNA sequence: TGTGCCAGCAGCATAGAGAGGGGGCTAATCTTC. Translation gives CASSIERGLIF.

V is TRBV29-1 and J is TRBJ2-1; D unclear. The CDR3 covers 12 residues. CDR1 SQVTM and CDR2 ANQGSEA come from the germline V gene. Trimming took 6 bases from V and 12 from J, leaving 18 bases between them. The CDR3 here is CSVFAGRGGQFF. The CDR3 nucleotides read TGCAGCGTATTTGCTGGGCGAGGTGGGCAGTTCTTC.

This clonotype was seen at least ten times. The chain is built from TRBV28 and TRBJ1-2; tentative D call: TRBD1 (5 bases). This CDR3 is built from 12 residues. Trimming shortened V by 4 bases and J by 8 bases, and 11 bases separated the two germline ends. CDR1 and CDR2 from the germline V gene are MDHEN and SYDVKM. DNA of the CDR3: TGTGCCAGCAGTTACCCGGGGGACGGCTACACCTTC. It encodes CASSYPGDGYTF.

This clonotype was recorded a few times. In nucleotides, the CDR3 is TGTGCCAGCAGCTTAGCGCAGTCGGGGCGACGAACTGAAGCTTTCTTT. Protein product: CASSLAQSGRRTEAFF. This chain connects TRBV7-8 to TRBJ1-1; the D gene is possibly TRBD1 (5 bases). Germline V gene sequence: CDR1 SGHVS, CDR2 FQNEAQ. The CDR3 has 16 amino acids. Between the trimmed V and J ends, which lost 0 bases and 5 bases, there was a span of 16 bases.

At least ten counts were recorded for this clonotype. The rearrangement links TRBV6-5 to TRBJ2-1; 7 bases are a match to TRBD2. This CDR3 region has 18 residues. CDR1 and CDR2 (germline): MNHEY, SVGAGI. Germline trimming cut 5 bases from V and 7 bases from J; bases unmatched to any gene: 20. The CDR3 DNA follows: TGTGCCAGCAGTCCTACGGGTTTCTCGGCGGGGGTCGGAAATGAGCAGTTCTTC. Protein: CASSPTGFSAGVGNEQFF.

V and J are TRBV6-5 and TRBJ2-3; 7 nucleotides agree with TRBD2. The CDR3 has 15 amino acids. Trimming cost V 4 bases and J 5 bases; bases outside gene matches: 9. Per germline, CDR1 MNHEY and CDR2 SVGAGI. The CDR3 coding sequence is TGTGCCAGCAGTTCAAGGGGAGGGCCCTTAGATACGCAGTATTTT. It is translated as CASSSRGGPLDTQYF.

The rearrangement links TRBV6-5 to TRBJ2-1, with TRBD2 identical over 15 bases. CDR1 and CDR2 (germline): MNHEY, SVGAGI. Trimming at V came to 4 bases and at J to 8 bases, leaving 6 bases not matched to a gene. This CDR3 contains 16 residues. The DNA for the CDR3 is TGTGCCAGCAGTTCCACCAGGACTAGCGGGAGGGATGAGCAGTTCTTC. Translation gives CASSSTRTSGRDEQFF.

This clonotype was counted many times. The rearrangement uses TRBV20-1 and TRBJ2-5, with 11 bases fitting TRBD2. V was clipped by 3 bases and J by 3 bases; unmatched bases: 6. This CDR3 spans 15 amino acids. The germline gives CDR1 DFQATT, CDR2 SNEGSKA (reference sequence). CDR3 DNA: TGCAGTGCTAGTCGGGTAGCGGGAGGGAAAGAGACCCAGTACTTC. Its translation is CSASRVAGGKETQYF.

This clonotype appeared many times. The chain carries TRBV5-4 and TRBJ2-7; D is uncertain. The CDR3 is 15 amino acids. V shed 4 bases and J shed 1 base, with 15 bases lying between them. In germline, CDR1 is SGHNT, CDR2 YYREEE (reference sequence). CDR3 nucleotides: TGTGCCAGCAGCCCCCCTGGAACGCTTTCCTACGAGCAGTACTTC. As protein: CASSPPGTLSYEQYF. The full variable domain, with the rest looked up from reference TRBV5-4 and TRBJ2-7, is ETGVTQSPTHLIKTRGQQVTLRCSSQSGHNTVSWYQQALGQGPQFIFQYYREEENGRGNFPPRFSGLQFPNYSSELNVNALELDDSALYLCASSPPGTLSYEQYFGPGTRLTVT.

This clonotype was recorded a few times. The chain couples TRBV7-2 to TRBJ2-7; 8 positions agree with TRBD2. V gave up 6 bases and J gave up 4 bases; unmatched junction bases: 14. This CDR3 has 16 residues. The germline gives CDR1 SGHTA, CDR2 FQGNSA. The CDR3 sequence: CASRPPSGSVEYEQYF. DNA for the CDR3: TGTGCCAGCAGACCGCCAAGCGGGAGTGTCGAATACGAGCAGTACTTC.

The CDR3 loop reads CASSEVLAKNIQYF. In DNA form, the CDR3 reads TGTGCCAGCAGTGAAGTATTAGCCAAAAACATTCAGTACTTC. V gene TRBV6-1 combines with J gene TRBJ2-4; D not resolved. The germline CDR1 and CDR2 sequences are MNHNS and SASEGT. The CDR3 is 14 amino acids. Trimming left V 1 base short and J 0 bases short, with 4 bases between.

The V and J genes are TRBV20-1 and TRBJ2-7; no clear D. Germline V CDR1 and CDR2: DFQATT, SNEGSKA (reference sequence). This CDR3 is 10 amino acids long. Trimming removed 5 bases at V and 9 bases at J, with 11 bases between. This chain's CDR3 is CSAPGRGQYF. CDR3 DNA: TGCAGTGCTCCAGGTAGAGGGCAGTACTTC.

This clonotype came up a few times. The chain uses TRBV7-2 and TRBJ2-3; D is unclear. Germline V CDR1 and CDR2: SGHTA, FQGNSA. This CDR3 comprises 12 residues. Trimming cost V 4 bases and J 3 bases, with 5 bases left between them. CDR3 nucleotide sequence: TGTGCCAGCAGCTCCGGGACAGATACGCAGTATTTT. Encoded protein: CASSSGTDTQYF.

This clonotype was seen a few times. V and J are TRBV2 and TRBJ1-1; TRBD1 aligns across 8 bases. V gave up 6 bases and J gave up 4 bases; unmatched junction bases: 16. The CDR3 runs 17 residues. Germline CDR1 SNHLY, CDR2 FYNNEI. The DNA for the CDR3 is TGTGCCAGCAGAAGAGACCCCGTGGGGACAGGTGTCACTGAAGCTTTCTTT. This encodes CASRRDPVGTGVTEAFF.

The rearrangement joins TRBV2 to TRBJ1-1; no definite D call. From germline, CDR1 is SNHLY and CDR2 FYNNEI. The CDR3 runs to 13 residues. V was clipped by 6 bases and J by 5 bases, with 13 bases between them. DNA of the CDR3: TGTGCCAGCAGCCTGCGTCGGGCGACTGAAGCTTTCTTT. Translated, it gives CASSLRRATEAFF.

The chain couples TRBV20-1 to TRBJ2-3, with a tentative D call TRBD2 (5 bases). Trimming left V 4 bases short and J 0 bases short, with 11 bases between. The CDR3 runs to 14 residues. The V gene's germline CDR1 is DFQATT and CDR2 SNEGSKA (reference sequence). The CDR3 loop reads CSATSSRSTDTQYF. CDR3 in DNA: TGCAGTGCTACTTCTAGCCGAAGCACAGATACGCAGTATTTT.

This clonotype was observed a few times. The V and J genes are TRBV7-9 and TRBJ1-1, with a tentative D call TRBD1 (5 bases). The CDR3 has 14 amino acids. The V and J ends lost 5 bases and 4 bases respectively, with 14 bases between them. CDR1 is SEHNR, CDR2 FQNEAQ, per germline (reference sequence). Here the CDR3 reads CASSRPERGTEAFF. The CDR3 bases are TGTGCCAGCAGCCGACCAGAAAGGGGCACTGAAGCTTTCTTT.